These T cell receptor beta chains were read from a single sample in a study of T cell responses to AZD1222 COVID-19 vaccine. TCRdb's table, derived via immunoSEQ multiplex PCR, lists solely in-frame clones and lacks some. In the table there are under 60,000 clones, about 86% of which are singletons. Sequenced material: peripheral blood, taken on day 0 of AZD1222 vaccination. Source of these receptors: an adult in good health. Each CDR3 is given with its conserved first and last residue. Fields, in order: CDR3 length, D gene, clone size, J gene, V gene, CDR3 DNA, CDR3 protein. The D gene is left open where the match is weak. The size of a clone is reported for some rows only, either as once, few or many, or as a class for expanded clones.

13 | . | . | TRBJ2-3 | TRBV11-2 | TGTGCCAGCAGCCCCCGGGCAGCAGATACGCAGTATTTT | CASSPRAADTQYF
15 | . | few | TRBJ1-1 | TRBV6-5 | TGTGCCAGCGCCCAAAGGGCCGGTCAGAACACTGAAGCTTTCTTT | CASAQRAGQNTEAFF
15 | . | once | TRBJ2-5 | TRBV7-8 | TGTGCCAGCAGCCCACCCGGGACTCCTCAAGAGACCCAGTACTTC | CASSPPGTPQETQYF
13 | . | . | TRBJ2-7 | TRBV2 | TGTGCCAGCAGCAGGAGGGTTTCCAACGAGCAGTACTTC | CASSRRVSNEQYF
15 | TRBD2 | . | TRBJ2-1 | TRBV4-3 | TGCGCCAGCAGCCAACAGCGGGGTGAATACAATGAGCAGTTCTTC | CASSQQRGEYNEQFF
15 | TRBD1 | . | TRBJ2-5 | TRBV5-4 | TGTGCCAGCAGCTTGATCCACAGGGGAAAAGAGACCCAGTACTTC | CASSLIHRGKETQYF
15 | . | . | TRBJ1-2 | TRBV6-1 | TGTGCCAGCAGTGAAGGGTGGGGAGCCGGCTATGGCTACACCTTC | CASSEGWGAGYGYTF
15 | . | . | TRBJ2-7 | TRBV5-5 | TGTGCCAGCAGCCCGGATCGTGGAGTTCCCTACGAGCAGTACTTC | CASSPDRGVPYEQYF
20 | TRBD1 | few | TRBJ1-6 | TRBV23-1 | TGCGCCAGCAGTCATGCTGATTTGACAGGGGTGAGCTCCTATAATTCACCCCTCCACTTT | CASSHADLTGVSSYNSPLHF
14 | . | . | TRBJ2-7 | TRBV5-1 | TGCGCCAGCAGCTTGGTGGGGAGCTCCTACGAGCAGTACTTC | CASSLVGSSYEQYF